What follows is one TCR beta chain and its context. V lost 6 bases and J 1 base, leaving 18 bases between the germline ends. Germline V CDR1 and CDR2: SGHAT, FQNNGV. The CDR3 extends over 16 amino acids. This record belongs to a study of blood T cell repertoires in COVID-19. Libraries were prepared by immunoSEQ multiplex PCR; TCRdb keeps only in-frame clonotypes and omits some of them. Of some 240,000 clones in the sample, around 88% were seen once. The sequenced sample was PBMCs or T cells enriched from blood (not recorded which). The chain uses TRBV11-2 and TRBJ1-1; D is possibly TRBD1 (5 bases). This sequence was found in a woman between 40 and 50 years old with acute COVID-19. The CDR3 loop is CASREGWGRPNTEAFF. CDR3 sequence (DNA): TGTGCCAGCAGGGAAGGTTGGGGCAGGCCGAACACTGAAGCTTTCTTT.